This entry describes one T cell receptor (beta chain). Its cognate antigen is unknown. The data were obtained in a study of cytomegalovirus exposure and HLA in healthy donors. The study, taken as a whole, reports: Previously analyzed data showed that most TCR beta V segments were productive at a frequency of about 90% or about 30%.

Primers included in the PCR were 60 Vbeta and 13 Jbeta primers. Some clones are missing from TCRdb's copy, which holds only in-frame ones; the method was immunoSEQ multiplex PCR. The sample yields over 100,000 clones, more than 70% seen once. The CDR3 has 14 residues. The germline V gene has CDR1 SGHTA and CDR2 FQGNSA. The TCR was taken from a male donor in good health and CMV-seronegative. The chain joins TRBV7-2 to TRBJ2-5, with 10 nucleotides matching TRBD1. The J call is in doubt because the DNA end fits TRBJ2-7 better. Sequenced: PBMCs. The CDR3 DNA is TGTGCCAGCAGCCCCGGGACAGGGGCCTACGAGCAGTACTTC. It translates to CASSPGTGAYEQYF.